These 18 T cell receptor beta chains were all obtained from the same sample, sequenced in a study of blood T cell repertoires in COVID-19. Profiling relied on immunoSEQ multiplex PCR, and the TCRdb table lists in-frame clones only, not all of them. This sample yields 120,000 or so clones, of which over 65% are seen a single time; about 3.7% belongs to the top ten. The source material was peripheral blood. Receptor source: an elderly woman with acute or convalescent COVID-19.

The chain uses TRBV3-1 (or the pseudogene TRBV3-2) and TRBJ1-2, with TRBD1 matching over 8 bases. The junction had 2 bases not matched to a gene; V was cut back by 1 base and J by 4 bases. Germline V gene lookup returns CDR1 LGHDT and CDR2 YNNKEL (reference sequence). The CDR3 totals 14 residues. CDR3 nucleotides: TGTGCCAGCAGCCAAGGACAGGGGCTCTATGGCTACACCTTC. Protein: CASSQGQGLYGYTF.

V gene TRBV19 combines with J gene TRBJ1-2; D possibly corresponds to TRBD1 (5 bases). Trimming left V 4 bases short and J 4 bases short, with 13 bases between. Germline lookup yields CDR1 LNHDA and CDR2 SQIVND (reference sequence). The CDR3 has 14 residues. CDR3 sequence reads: CASSNPGLGYGYTF. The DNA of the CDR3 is TGTGCCAGTAGTAATCCAGGGTTGGGCTATGGCTACACCTTC.

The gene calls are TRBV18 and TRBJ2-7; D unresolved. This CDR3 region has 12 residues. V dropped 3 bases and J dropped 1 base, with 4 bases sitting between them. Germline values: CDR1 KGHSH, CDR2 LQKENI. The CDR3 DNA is TGTGCCAGCTCACCGGAGTCCTACGAGCAGTACTTC. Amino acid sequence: CASSPESYEQYF.

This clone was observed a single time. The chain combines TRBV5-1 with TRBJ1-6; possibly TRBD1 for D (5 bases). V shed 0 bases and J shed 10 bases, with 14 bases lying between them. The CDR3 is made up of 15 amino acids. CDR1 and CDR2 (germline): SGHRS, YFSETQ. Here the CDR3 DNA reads TGCGCCAGCAGCTTGGAAGCGGGGGGTCGATCACCCCTCCACTTT. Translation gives CASSLEAGGRSPLHF.

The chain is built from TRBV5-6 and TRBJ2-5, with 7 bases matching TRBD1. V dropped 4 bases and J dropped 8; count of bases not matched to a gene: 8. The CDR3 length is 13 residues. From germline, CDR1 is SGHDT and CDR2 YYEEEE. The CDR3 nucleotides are TGTGCCAGCAGCACGACAGGGTTGGGAACCCAGTACTTC. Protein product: CASSTTGLGTQYF.

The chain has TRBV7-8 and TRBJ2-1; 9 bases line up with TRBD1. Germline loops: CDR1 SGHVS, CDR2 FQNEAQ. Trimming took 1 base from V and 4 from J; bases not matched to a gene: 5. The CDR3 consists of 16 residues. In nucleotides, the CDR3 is TGTGCCAGCAGCTTAGGGGACAGGGTAGGTTACAATGAGCAGTTCTTC. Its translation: CASSLGDRVGYNEQFF.

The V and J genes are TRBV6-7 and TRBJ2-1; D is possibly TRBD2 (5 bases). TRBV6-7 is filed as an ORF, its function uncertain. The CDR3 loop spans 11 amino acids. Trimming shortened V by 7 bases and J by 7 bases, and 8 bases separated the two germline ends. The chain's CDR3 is CASKGENEQFF. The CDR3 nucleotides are TGTGCCAGCAAGGGAGAAAATGAGCAGTTCTTC.

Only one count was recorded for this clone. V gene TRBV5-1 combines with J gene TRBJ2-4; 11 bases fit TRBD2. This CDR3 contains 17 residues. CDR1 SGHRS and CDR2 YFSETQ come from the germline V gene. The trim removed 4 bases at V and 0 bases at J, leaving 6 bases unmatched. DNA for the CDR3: TGCGCCAGCAGCACTCTAGCGGGGGGCCTAGCCAAAAACATTCAGTACTTC. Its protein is CASSTLAGGLAKNIQYF.

As DNA, the CDR3 is TGTGCCAGCACCCTTCGGTCTAGCGGATTCAAAGAGACCCAGTACTTC. Translated, it gives CASTLRSSGFKETQYF. V gene TRBV7-9 combines with J gene TRBJ2-5; TRBD2 agrees at 7 bases. V lost 7 bases to trimming and J lost 3 bases; unmatched junction nucleotides: 14. The CDR3 is 16 residues long. CDR1 and CDR2 (germline): SEHNR, FQNEAQ (reference sequence).

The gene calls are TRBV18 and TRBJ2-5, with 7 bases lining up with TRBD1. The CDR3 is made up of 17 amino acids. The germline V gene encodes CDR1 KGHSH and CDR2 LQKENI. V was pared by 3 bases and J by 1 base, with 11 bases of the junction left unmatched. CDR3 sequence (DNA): TGTGCCAGCTCACCGTTAGGGGGCGTGAGTGTCCAAGAGACCCAGTACTTC. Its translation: CASSPLGGVSVQETQYF.

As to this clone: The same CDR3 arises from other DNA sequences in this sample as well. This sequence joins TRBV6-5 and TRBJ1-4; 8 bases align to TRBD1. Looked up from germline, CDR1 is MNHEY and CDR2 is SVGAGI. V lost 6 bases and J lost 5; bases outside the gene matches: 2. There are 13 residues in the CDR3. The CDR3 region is CASRRTGNEKLFF. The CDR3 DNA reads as TGTGCCAGCAGAAGGACAGGGAATGAAAAACTGTTTTTT.

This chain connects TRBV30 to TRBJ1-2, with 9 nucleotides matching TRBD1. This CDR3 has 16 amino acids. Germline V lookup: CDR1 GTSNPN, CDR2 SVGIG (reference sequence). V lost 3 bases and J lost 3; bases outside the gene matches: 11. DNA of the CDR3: TGTGCCTGGAGCCCCTCATGGGACAGGGAGGACTATGGCTACACCTTC. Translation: CAWSPSWDREDYGYTF.

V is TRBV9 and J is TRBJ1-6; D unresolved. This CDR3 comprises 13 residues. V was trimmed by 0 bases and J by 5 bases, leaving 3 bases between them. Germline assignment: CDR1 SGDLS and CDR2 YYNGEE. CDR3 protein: CASSVGDNSPLHF. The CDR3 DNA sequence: TGTGCCAGCAGCGTAGGAGATAATTCACCCCTCCACTTT.

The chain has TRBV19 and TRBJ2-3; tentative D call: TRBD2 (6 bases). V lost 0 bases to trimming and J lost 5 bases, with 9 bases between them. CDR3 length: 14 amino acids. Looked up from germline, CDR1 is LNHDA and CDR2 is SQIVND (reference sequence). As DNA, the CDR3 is TGTGCCAGTAGTATAGACCCTAGCGTAGATACGCAGTATTTT. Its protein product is CASSIDPSVDTQYF.

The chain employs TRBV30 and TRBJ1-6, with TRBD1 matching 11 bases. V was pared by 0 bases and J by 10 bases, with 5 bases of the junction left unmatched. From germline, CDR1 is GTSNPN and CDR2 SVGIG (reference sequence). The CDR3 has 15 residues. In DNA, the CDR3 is TGTGCCTGGAGTGTCGGACAGGGGGCACGGTCACCCCTCCACTTT. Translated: CAWSVGQGARSPLHF.

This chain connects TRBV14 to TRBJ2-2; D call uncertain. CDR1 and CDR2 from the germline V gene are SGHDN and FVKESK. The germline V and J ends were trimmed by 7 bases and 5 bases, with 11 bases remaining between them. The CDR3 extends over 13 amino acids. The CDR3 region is CASTHPLTGELFF. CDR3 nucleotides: TGTGCCAGCACCCACCCCCTAACCGGGGAGCTGTTTTTT.

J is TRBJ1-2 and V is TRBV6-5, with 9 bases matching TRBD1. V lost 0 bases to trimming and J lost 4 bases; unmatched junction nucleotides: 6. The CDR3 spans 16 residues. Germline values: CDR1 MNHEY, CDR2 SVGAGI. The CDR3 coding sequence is TGTGCCAGCAGTTACTCGATAACGACAGGGGGCTATGGCTACACCTTC. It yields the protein CASSYSITTGGYGYTF.

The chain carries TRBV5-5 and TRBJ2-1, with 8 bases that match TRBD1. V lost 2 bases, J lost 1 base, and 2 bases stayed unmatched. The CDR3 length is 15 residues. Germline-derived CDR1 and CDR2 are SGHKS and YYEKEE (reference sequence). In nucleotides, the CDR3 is TGTGCCAGCAGCTTAGGACAGGGTTCCTACAATGAGCAGTTCTTC. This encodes CASSLGQGSYNEQFF.